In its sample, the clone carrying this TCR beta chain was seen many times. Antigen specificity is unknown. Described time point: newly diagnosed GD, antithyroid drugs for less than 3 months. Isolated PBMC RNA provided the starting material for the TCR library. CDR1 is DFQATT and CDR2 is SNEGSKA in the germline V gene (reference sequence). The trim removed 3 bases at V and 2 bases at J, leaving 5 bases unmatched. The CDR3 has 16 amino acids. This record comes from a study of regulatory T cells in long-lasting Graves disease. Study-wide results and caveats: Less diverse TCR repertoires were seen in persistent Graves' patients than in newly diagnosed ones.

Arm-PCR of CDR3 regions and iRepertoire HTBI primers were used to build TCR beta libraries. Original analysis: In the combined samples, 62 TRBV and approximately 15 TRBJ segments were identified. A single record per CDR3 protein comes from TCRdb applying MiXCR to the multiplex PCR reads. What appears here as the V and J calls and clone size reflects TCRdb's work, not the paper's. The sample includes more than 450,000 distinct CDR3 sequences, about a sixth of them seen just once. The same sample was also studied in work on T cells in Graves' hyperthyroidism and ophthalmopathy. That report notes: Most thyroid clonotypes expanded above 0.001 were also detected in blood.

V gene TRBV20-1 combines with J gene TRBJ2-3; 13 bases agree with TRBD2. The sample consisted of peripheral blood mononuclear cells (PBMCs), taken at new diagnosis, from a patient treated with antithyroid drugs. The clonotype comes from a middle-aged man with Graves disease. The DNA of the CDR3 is TGCAGTGCTAGGAGAGGACTAGCGGGAGCCACAGATACGCAGTATTTT. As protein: CSARRGLAGATDTQYF.